This TCR beta chain was sequenced in a study of T cells in Graves' hyperthyroidism and ophthalmopathy. Study overall: Blood from the periphery was taken at initial diagnosis, before any treatment. Study-wide results and limits: Most clonotypes that expanded in the thyroid above 0.001 also showed up in blood. Model predictions of ophthalmopathy came a median roughly 6.4 months before onset.

Ophthalmopathy in the patients scored at least 3 on Clinical Activity Score and at least 4 on NOSPECS grade, lasting under 3 months. This clonotype was seen many times. The antigen remains unidentified. Trimming shortened V by 1 base and J by 7 bases, and 9 bases separated the two germline ends. This CDR3 is built from 13 residues. Per germline, CDR1 KGHDR and CDR2 SFDVKD. Regions amplified from RNA transcripts were the TCR beta CDR3 regions. The TCR CDR3 was amplified in a first-round RT-PCR using the HTBI primer set. Each CDR3 protein is one row after TCRdb ran MiXCR on the multiplex PCR reads. The table lists about 520,000 distinct CDR3 sequences, 24% of them singletons, with around 11% in the top ten.

The source is a woman in her thirties with Graves' ophthalmopathy. The source material was blood. V is TRBV24-1 and J is TRBJ2-5; D not resolved. DNA of the CDR3: TGTGCCACCAGTGATTTTTTGTATGGGACCCAGTACTTC. Its translation is CATSDFLYGTQYF.